This T cell receptor beta chain appears in the sequencing data of a study of PD-1 blockade in classical Hodgkin lymphoma. Turning to the study itself: Nivolumab 3 mg/kg was given intravenously every 2 weeks. The study, taken as a whole, reports: Differences between repertoires have undefined causes, possibly disease activity or prior therapy. Reported baseline diversity: healthy donors highest, relapsed/refractory patients lowest.

Clones were sequenced by immunoSEQ multiplex PCR, and TCRdb holds only the in-frame ones, with some missing. The profile covers 20,000 to 30,000 clones, with roughly three quarters appearing a single time and roughly 3.4% taken by the ten largest. A remark on this clone: Its antigen remains unidentified.

All trial patients relapsed after autologous stem cell transplantation. Best responses included complete response and partial response; otherwise, the best response was progressive disease. V lost 4 bases and J lost 5; bases outside the gene matches: 4. The CDR3 spans 14 residues. Germline CDR1 MNHNS, CDR2 SASEGT. The sample in question was peripheral blood mononuclear cells (PBMCs), obtained at baseline. The chain combines TRBV6-1 with TRBJ1-4, with TRBD1 identical over 7 bases. The TCR originated in a human donor with classical Hodgkin lymphoma. CDR3 residues: CASSVGRGNEKLFF. For the CDR3, the DNA is TGTGCCAGCAGTGTGGGCAGGGGGAATGAAAAACTGTTTTTT.